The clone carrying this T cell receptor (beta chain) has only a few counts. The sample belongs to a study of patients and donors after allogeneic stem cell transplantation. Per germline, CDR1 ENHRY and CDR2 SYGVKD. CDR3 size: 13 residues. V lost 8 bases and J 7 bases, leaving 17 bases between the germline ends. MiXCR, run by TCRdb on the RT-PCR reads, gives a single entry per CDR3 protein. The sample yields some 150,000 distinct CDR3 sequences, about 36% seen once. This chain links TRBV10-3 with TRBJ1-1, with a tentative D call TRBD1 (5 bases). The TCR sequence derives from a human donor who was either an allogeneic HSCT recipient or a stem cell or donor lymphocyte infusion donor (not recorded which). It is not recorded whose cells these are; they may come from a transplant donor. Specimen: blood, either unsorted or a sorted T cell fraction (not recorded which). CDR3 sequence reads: CAISGPGYIEAFF. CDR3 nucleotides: TGTGCCATCTCCGGGCCAGGGTATATTGAAGCTTTCTTT.